What follows is one T cell receptor (beta chain) and its context. Antigen: not known. The authors ran the assay at deep level. The protocol was immunoSEQ multiplex PCR, while the TCRdb copy is restricted to in-frame clones and leaves out a portion. The sample consists of roughly 2 million clones, about 95% of them appearing once. The entry originates in a study of shared clonotypes between healthy human individuals. Study-wide results and caveats: A few donors showed sharing of roughly 5% of naive CD4 clonotypes.

Naive CD8 cells lacked CD45RO and underwent positive selection for CCR7, leaving out terminally differentiated effector memory CD45RA+ cells. CDR3 length: 14 residues. Germline V gives CDR1 SEHNR, CDR2 FQNEAQ (reference sequence). Trimming shortened V by 3 bases and J by 0 bases, and 8 bases separated the two germline ends. This sequence joins TRBV7-9 and TRBJ2-5; D gene unclear. The source is a man younger than 30 in good health. The sample taken for sequencing was naive CD8+ T cells sorted from blood. CDR3 protein: CASSFREYQETQYF. The CDR3 nucleotides are TGTGCCAGCAGCTTCAGAGAGTACCAAGAGACCCAGTACTTC. The full variable domain, with the rest looked up from reference TRBV7-9 and TRBJ2-5, is DTGVSQNPRHKITKRGQNVTFRCDPISEHNRLYWYRQTLGQGPEFLTYFQNEAQLEKSRLLSDRFSAERPKGSFSTLEIQRTEQGDSAMYLCASSFREYQETQYFGPGTRLLVL.